This T cell receptor beta chain was sequenced for a study of preoperative IRX-2 immunotherapy in early breast cancer. Here immunoSEQ multiplex PCR was the method, and the copy in TCRdb shows in-frame clones only, minus some. The table includes more than 25,000 clones, around 87% detected once. The treatment: preoperative locoregional IRX-2 cytokine immunotherapy. Samples came from a phase Ib trial of preoperative locoregional IRX-2 cytokine immunotherapy. The trim removed 0 bases at V and 3 bases at J, leaving 3 bases unmatched. CDR3 length: 15 amino acids. Looked up from germline, CDR1 is MNHEY and CDR2 is SVGAGI.

The sample was taken from a patient treated with IRX-2 immunotherapy. This rearrangement joins TRBV6-5 to TRBJ2-3, with TRBD2 matching 7 bases. The receptor was derived from a human donor with breast cancer. The CDR3 protein is CASSYSGLLTDTQYF. The DNA of the CDR3 is TGTGCCAGCAGTTACTCGGGACTACTAACAGATACGCAGTATTTT.